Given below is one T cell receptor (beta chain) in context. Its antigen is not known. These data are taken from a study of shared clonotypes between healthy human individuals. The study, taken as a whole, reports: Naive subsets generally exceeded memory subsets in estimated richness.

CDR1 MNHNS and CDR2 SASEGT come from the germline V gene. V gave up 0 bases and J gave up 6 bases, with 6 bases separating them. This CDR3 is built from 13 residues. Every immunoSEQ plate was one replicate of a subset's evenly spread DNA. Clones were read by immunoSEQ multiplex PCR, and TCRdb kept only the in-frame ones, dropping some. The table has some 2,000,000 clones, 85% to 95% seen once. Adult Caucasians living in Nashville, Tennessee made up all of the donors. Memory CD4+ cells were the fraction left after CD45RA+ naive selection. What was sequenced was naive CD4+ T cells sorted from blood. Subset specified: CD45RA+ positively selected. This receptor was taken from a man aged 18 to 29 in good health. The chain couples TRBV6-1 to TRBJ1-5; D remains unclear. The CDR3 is CASSEAFSQPQHF. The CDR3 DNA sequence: TGTGCCAGCAGTGAAGCGTTCAGTCAGCCCCAGCATTTT.